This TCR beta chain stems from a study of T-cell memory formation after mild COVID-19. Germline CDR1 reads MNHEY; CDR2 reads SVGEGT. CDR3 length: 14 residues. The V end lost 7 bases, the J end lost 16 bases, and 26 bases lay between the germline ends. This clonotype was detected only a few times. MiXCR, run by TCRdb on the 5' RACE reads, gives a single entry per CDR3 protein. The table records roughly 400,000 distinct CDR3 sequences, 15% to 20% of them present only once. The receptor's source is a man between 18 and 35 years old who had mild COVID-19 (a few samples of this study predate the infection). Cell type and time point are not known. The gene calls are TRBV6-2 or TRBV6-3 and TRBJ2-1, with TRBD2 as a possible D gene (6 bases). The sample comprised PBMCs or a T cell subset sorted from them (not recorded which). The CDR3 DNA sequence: TGTGCCAGCACCTTCCACGCAGGAGGGAATGAGCGTTTCTTC. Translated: CASTFHAGGNERFF.